This T cell receptor beta chain was sequenced for a study of CD8 T cells in Susac syndrome. CD8+ and CD4+ T cells circulating in blood were sequenced for TCR beta. The study used treatment-naive patients who had stable or active relapsing-remitting disease as multiple sclerosis controls. This CDR3 is built from 12 residues. Germline CDR1 SNHLY, CDR2 FYNNEI. Trimming cost V 5 bases and J 5 bases, with 9 bases left between them. RNA in amounts of about 0.5 to 1 ug was reverse transcribed with random hexamers. By means of immunoSEQ multiplex PCR, TCR beta CDR3 spanning 54 Vbeta and 13 Jbeta underwent amplification. One entry per CDR3 protein, called by TCRdb with MiXCR from the immunoSEQ multiplex PCR reads. The sample holds about 150,000 distinct CDR3 sequences, over 85% seen once.

V and J are TRBV2 and TRBJ2-5; weak D call: TRBD2 (5 bases). The sequencing sample was made of CD8+ T cells from PBMCs. The TCR comes from a human donor with multiple sclerosis. The CDR3, as DNA: TGTGCCAGCAGTCTCGGGGAGGAGACCCAGTACTTC. This translates into CASSLGEETQYF.